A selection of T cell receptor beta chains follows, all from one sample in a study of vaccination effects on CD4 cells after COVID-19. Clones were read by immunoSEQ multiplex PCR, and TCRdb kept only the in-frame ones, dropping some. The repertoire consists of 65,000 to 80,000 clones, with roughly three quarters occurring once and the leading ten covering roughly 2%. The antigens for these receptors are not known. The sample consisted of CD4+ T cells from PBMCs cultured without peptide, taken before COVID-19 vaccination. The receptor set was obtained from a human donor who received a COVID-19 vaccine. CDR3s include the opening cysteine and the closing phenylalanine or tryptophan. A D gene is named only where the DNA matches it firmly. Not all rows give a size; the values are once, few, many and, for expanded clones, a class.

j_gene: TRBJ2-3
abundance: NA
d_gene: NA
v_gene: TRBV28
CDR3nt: TGTGGGGCCCGTGGGGGACGGGCGAATGGATTCGATACGCAGTATTTT
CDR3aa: CGARGGRANGFDTQYF

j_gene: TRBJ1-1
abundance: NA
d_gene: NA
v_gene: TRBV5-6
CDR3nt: TGTGCCAGCAGCTTAGGGACTCTCTCTCGTAGGGTCGCTGAAGCTTTCTTT
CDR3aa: CASSLGTLSRRVAEAFF

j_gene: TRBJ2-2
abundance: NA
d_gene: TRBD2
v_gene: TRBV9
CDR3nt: TGTGCCAGCAGCGTTGGACTAGCACCCGGGGAGCTGTTTTTT
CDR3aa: CASSVGLAPGELFF

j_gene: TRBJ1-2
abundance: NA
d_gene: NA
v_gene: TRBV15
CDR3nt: TGTGCCACCAGTAAGGCAACAGGGAACTATGGCTACACCTTC
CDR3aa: CATSKATGNYGYTF

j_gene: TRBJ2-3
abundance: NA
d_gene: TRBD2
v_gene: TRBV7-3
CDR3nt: TGTGCCAGCGGTTGGACTAGCGAAGATACGCAGTATTTT
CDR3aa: CASGWTSEDTQYF

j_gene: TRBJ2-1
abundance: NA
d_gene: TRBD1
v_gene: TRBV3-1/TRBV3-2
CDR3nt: TGTGCCAGCAGCCTTGTAGGGACAGGGGGGACCAATGAGCAGTTCTTC
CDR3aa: CASSLVGTGGTNEQFF

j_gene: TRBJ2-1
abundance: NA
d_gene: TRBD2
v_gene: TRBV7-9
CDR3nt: TGTGCCAGCAGCGGTAGCGGGGGGGCCGGGAATGAGCAGTTCTTC
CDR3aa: CASSGSGGAGNEQFF

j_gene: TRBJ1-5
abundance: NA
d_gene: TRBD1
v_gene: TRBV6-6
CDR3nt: TGTGCCAGCAGTCGAGGGACAGGTAGATCGGGGGTTCAGCCCCAGCATTTT
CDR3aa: CASSRGTGRSGVQPQHF

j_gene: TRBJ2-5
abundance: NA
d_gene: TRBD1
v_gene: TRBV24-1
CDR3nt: TGTGCCACCAGTGATTTCCCTAGACAGGGGAAGGACCAAGAGACCCAGTACTTC
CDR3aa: CATSDFPRQGKDQETQYF

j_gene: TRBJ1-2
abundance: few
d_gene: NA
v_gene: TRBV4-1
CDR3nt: TGCGCCAGCAGCCAAGATCGGATCTACTATGGCTACACCTTC
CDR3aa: CASSQDRIYYGYTF

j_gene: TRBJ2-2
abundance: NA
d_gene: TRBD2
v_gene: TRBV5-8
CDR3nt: TGTGCCAGGTTCAGCTCAGCAGGGAGGGCGAACACCGGGGAGCTGTTTTTT
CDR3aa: CARFSSAGRANTGELFF

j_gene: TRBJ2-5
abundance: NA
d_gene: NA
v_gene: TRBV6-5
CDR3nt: TGTGCCAGCAGGACCGACTGGTACCAAGAGACCCAGTACTTC
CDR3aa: CASRTDWYQETQYF

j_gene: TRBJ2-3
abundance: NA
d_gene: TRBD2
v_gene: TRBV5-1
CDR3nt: TGCGCCAGCAGCGGGGGACTAGCGATCACAGATACGCAGTATTTT
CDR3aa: CASSGGLAITDTQYF

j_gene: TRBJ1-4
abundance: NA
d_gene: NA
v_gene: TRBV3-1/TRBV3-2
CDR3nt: TGTGCCAGCAGCCAAGATCCGAGACAGTCCAGGAGGGAAAAACTGTTTTTT
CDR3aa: CASSQDPRQSRREKLFF

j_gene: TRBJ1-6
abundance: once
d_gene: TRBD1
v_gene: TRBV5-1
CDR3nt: TGCGCCAGCAGCTTGGGGGGACAGGGTAGATCACCCCTCCACTTT
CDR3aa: CASSLGGQGRSPLHF

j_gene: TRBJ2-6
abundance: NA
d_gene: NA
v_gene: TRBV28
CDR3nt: TGTGCCAGCAGTCCTACGGGGACCTCTGGGGCCAACGTCCTGACTTTC
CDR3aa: CASSPTGTSGANVLTF

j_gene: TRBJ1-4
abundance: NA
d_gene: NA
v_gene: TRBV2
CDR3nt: TGTGCCAGCATCCGAGCTGGGGTCACTAATGAAAAACTGTTTTTT
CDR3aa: CASIRAGVTNEKLFF

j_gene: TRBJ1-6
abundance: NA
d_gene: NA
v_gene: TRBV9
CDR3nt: TGTGCCAGCAGCGTAGAAGATTACTATAATTCACCCCTCCACTTT
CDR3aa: CASSVEDYYNSPLHF

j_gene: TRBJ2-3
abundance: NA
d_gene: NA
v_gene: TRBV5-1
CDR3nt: TGCGCCAGCAGCTTGGCCGAACAAAAAGATACGCAGTATTTT
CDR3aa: CASSLAEQKDTQYF

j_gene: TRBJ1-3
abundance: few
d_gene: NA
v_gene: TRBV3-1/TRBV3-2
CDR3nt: TGTGCCAGCAGCCAGACAGGTTTTGGAAACACCATATATTTT
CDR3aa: CASSQTGFGNTIYF

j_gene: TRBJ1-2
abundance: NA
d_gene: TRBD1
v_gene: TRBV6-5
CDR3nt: TGTGCCAGCAGGGAGACAGGGGCTTTTGATGGCTACACCTTC
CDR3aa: CASRETGAFDGYTF

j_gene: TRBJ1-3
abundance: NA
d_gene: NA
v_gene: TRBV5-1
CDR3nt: TGCGCCAGCAGCTTTACAACTCTTTCCTCTGGAAACACCATATATTTT
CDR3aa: CASSFTTLSSGNTIYF

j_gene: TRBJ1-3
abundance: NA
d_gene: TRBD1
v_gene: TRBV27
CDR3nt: TGTGCCAGCTCCCGACAGGGTTTAACTGGAAACACCATATATTTT
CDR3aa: CASSRQGLTGNTIYF

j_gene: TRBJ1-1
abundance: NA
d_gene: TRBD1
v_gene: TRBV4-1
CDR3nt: TGCGCCAGCAGCCAGGGTCAGGGGGGGATCGCTGAAGCTTTCTTT
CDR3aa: CASSQGQGGIAEAFF

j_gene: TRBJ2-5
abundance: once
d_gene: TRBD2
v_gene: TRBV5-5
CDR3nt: TGTGCCAGCAGCTTGTGGGCGGGAGTAGGAGAGACCCAGTACTTC
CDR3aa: CASSLWAGVGETQYF

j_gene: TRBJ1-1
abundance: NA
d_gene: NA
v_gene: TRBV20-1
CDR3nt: TGCAGTGCTAGTTTGCAGCAGGGGCTCACTGAAGCTTTCTTT
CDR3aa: CSASLQQGLTEAFF

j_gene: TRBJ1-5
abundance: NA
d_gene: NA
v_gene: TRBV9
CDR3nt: TGTGCCAGCAGCGGCCTAGGGTCAAGCAATCAGCCCCAGCATTTT
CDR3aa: CASSGLGSSNQPQHF

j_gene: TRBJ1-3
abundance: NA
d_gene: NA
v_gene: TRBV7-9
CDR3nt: TGTGCCAGCAGCCGCCCAAAACCGTCGGGAGACACCATATATTTT
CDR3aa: CASSRPKPSGDTIYF

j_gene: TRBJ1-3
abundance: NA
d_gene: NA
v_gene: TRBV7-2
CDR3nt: TGTGCCAGCAGCTTAGGGCAGGCATCTGGAAACACCATATATTTT
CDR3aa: CASSLGQASGNTIYF

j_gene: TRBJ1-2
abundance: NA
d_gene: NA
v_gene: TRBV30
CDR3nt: TGTGCCTGGAGGGCGGACGGGCTCTATGGCTACACCTTC
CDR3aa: CAWRADGLYGYTF

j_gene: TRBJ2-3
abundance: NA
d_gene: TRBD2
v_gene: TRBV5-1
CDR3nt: TGCGCCAGCAGCTCACTAGCGGGGAGCACAGATACGCAGTATTTT
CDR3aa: CASSSLAGSTDTQYF

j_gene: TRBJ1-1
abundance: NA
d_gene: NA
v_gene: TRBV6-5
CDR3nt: TGTGCCAGCATAAGGGATTTTTATACTGAAGCTTTCTTT
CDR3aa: CASIRDFYTEAFF

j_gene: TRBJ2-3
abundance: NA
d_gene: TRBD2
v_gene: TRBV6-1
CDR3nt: TGTGCCAGCAGTGGGGGACTAGCGGGGGATGCAGATACGCAGTATTTT
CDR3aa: CASSGGLAGDADTQYF

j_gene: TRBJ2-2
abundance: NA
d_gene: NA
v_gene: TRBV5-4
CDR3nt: TGTGCCAGCAGCTTTGACCGGGGAGGCGGGGAGCTGTTTTTT
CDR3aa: CASSFDRGGGELFF

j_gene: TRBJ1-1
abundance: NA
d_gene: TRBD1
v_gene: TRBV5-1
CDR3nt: TGCGCCAGCAGCTGGACAGGGGGCGCAGGGGACACTGAAGCTTTCTTT
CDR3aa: CASSWTGGAGDTEAFF

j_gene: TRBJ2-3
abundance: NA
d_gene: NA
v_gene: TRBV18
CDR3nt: TGTGCCAGCTCAGCCAACCGCGGTTTTAGCACAGATACGCAGTATTTT
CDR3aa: CASSANRGFSTDTQYF

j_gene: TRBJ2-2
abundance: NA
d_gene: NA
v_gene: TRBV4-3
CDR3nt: TGCGCCAGCAGCCAAGACATCAACACCGGGGAGCTGTTTTTT
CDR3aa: CASSQDINTGELFF

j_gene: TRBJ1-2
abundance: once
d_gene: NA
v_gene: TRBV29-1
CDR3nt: TGCAGCGTTGAATGGGGAAATGGCTACACCTTC
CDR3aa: CSVEWGNGYTF

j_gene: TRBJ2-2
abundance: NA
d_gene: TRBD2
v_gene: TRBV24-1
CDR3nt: TGTGCCACCAGTGATCCCCCGGGGGGGCCGCCCGCCGGGGAGCTGTTTTTT
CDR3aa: CATSDPPGGPPAGELFF

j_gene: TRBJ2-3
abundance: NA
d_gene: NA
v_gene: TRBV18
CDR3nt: TGTGCCAGCTCACCATCCCAGTTAACTAGCACAGATACGCAGTATTTT
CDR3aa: CASSPSQLTSTDTQYF

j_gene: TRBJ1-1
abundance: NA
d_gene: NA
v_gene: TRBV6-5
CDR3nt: TGTGCCAGCAGTTTTACACAGAACACTGAAGCTTTCTTT
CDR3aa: CASSFTQNTEAFF

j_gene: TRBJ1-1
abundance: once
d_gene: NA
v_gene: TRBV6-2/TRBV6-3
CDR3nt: TGTGCCAGCAGTTTGGGGCAGAACACTGAAGCTTTCTTT
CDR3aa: CASSLGQNTEAFF

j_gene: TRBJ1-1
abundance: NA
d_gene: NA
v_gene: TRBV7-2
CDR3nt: TGTGCCAGCACCGTTCGATACAGGGACACTGAAGCTTTCTTT
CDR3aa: CASTVRYRDTEAFF

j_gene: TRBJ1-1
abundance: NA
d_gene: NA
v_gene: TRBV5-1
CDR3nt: TGCGCCAGCAGCTTACGGGAGCAGGCTTTCTTT
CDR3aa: CASSLREQAFF

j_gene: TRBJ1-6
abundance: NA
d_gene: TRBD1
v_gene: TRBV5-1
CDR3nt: TGCGCCAGCAGCTGGACGTCGACAGGGGACAATTCACCCCTCCACTTT
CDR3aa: CASSWTSTGDNSPLHF

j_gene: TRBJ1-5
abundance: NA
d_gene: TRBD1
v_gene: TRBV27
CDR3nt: TGTGCCAGCAGCGACAGGGATCAGCCCCAGCATTTT
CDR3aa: CASSDRDQPQHF

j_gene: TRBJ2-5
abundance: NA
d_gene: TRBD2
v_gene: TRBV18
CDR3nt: TGTGCCAGCTCACGACTAGCGGGGGGCCCCCAAGAGACCCAGTACTTC
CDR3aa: CASSRLAGGPQETQYF

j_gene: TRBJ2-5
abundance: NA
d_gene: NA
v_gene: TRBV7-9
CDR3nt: TGTGCCAGCAGCGTACAGGGTGGGGAGACCCAGTACTTC
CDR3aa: CASSVQGGETQYF

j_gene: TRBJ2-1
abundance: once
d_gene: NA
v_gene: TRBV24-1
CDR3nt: TGTGCCACCAGTGATTCCAGGGTCTCCTACAATGAGCAGTTCTTC
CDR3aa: CATSDSRVSYNEQFF

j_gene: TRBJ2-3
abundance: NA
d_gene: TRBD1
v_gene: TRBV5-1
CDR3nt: TGCGCCAGCAGCTTGGGACAGGGATGGGATACGCAGTATTTT
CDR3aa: CASSLGQGWDTQYF

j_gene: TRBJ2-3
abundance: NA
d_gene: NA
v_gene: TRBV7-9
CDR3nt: TGTGCCAGCAGCTCGGGGAGAGGACCTCTCCGGGCAGATACGCAGTATTTT
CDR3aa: CASSSGRGPLRADTQYF

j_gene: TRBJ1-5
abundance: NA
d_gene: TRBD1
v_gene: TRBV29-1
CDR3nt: TGCAGCGTACAGGGGGCACATGACGGTCAGCCCCAGCATTTT
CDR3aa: CSVQGAHDGQPQHF

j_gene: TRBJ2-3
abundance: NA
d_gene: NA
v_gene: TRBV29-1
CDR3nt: TGCAGCGCCGCCCTCGGTCTTAGCACAGATACGCAGTATTTT
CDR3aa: CSAALGLSTDTQYF

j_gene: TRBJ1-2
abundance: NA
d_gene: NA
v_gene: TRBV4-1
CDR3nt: TGCGCCAGCAGCCAAGATAGTGGGGGGAACCTCGACAGGTATGATGGCTACACCTTC
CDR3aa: CASSQDSGGNLDRYDGYTF

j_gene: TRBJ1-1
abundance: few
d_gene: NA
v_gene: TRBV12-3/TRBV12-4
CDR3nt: TGTGCCAGCAGTTTATTTGCTGAAGCTTTCTTT
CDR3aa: CASSLFAEAFF

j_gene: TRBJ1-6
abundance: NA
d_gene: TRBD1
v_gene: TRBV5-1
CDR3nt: TGCGCCAGCAGCGTAGGACAGGACTATAATTCACCCCTCCACTTT
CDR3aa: CASSVGQDYNSPLHF

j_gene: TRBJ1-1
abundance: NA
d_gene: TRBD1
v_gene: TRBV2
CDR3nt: TGTGCCAGCAGTGACTTGGGACAGCCGAACACTGAAGCTTTCTTT
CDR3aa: CASSDLGQPNTEAFF